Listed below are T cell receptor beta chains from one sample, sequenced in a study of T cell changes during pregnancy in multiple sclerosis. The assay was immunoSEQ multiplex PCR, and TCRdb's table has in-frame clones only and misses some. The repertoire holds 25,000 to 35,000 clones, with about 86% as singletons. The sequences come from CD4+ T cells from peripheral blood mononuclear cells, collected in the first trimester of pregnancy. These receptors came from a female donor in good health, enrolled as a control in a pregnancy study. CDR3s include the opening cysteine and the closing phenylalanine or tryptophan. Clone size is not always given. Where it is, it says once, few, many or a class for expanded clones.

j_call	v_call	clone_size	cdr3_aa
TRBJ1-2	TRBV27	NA	CASSSGTSNYGYTF
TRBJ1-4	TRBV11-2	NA	CASSSLIATNEKLFF
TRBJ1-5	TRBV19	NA	CASSAQAQSNQPQHF
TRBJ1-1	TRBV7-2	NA	CASSLWTEPNTEAFF
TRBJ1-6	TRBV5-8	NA	CASRLTTGKGNSPLHF
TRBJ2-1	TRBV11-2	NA	CASSPQRLAGANEQFF
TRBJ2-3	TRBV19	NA	CASSIARGSTDTQYF
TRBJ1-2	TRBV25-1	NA	CASSDPDRGEGYTF
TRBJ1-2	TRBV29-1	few	CSVGGGEGYGYTF
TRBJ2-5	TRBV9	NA	CASSSPHRGGLETQYF
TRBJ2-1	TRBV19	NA	CASSVLAGNNEQFF
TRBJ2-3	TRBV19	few	CASSQGGGTDTQYF
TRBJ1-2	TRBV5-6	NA	CASSSTTGRGYTF
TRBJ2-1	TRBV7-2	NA	CASSLLVGTKEQFF
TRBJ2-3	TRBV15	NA	CATSNAGGTDTQYF
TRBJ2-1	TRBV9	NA	CASSVAGQLYEQFF
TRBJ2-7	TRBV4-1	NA	CASSQVAGIYEQYF
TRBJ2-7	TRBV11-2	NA	CASSLDRRFYEQYF
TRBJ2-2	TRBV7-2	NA	CASSPRTSGGKNTGELFF
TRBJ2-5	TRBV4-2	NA	CASSQVSGGHQYF
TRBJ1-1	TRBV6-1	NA	CASSEVREEAFF
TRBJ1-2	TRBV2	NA	CASSEGGGGYTF